The 26 T cell receptor beta chains presented below share a single source sample, sequenced in a study of identical twins (dated by TCRdb to between 2015 and 2016). The receptor library was made with 5' RACE. These reads were obtained on an Illumina HiSeq 2000. The raw public data were reprocessed by TCRdb itself: fastp quality trimming at Q25, MiXCR clonotype calling, in-frame beta chains only. When rows share a CDR3 protein, they turn into one entry using the most common DNA and genes. The sample table contains hundreds of thousands of distinct CDR3 sequences; only one count was recorded for roughly a quarter of them. The ten most abundant clones make up 2.9% of the sample. This sample was shared with a second study, whose subject was T cells expressing NK-cell markers.

The sequencing sample was made of CD4+ T cells sorted from blood. Source of these receptors: a woman aged 18 to 35 in good health.

This clonotype was seen a handful of times. The V gene is TRBV20-1, the J gene TRBJ1-1; no firm D call. Trimming took off 2 bases at V and 0 bases at J, with 7 bases between the two ends. CDR3 size: 13 residues. Germline CDR1 DFQATT, CDR2 SNEGSKA (reference sequence). The CDR3 loop is CSARTDMNTEAFF. DNA of the CDR3: TGCAGTGCTAGAACAGACATGAACACTGAAGCTTTCTTT.

The chain combines TRBV5-1 with TRBJ2-3, with a tentative D call TRBD1 (6 bases). The V end lost 1 base, the J end lost 6 bases, and 9 bases lay between the germline ends. The CDR3 has 13 residues. The germline gives CDR1 SGHRS, CDR2 YFSETQ. Written as DNA, the CDR3 is TGCGCCAGCAGCTTGCCCCAGGGGGATACGCAGTATTTT. Encoded protein: CASSLPQGDTQYF.

This clonotype was seen many times. The gene calls are TRBV3-1 and TRBJ2-7, with 7 nucleotides matching TRBD2. CDR1 is LGHDT, CDR2 YNNKEL, per germline (reference sequence). Losses at the gene ends were 4 bases for V and 2 bases for J; bases not matched to a gene: 8. This CDR3 has 15 residues. CDR3 protein: CASSPRLATTYEQYF. The CDR3 nucleotides are TGTGCCAGCAGCCCCCGACTAGCAACTACCTACGAGCAGTACTTC.

This clonotype has a handful of counts. The chain uses TRBV6-2 or TRBV6-3 and TRBJ2-7; the D is unclear. V was shortened by 10 bases and J by 0 bases, with 7 bases between the two germline ends. This CDR3 has 11 amino acids. Per germline, CDR1 MNHEY and CDR2 SVGEGT. CDR3 coding DNA: TGTGCCACGGCAAGCTCCTACGAGCAGTACTTC. Its translation: CATASSYEQYF.

This clonotype was found a few times. This chain links TRBV18 with TRBJ2-7, with 13 bases matching TRBD2. CDR1 is KGHSH, CDR2 LQKENI, per germline. Losses at the gene ends were 6 bases for V and 5 bases for J; bases not matched to a gene: 13. CDR3 length: 17 residues. CDR3 protein: CASSLARTSGSVNEQYF. The CDR3, as DNA: TGTGCCAGCTCTCTCGCCCGGACTAGCGGGAGTGTCAACGAGCAGTACTTC.

This clonotype was seen ten or more times. The chain joins TRBV7-2 to TRBJ1-2; 12 bases agree with TRBD1. J gave up 6 bases and V 5 bases, and 10 bases lay outside the gene matches. There are 16 residues in the CDR3. Per the germline V gene, CDR1 is SGHTA and CDR2 is FQGNSA. The CDR3 sequence is CASSLHTGTGGDGYTF. In nucleotides, the CDR3 is TGTGCCAGCAGCCTTCATACCGGGACAGGGGGCGATGGCTACACCTTC. Full variable domain (rest looked up from reference TRBV7-2 and TRBJ1-2): GAGVSQSPSNKVTEKGKDVELRCDPISGHTALYWYRQSLGQGLEFLIYFQGNSAPDKSGLPSDRFSAERTGGSVSTLTIQRTQQEDSAVYLCASSLHTGTGGDGYTFGSGTRLTVV.

The CDR3, as DNA: TGCGCCAGCAGCTTGCGGCAGGGGGCGGATGGCTACACCTTC. Encoded protein: CASSLRQGADGYTF. This chain joins TRBV5-1 and TRBJ1-2; TRBD1 aligns across 8 bases. This CDR3 has 14 residues. With 1 base clipped from V and 6 bases from J, the junction kept 5 bases outside the gene matches. CDR1 and CDR2 (germline): SGHRS, YFSETQ.

The chain joins TRBV20-1 to TRBJ2-7; 8 nucleotides line up with TRBD2. The CDR3 spans 13 residues. J was trimmed by 7 bases and V by 6 bases; bases with no gene match: 11. Per germline, CDR1 DFQATT and CDR2 SNEGSKA (reference sequence). For the CDR3, the DNA is TGCAGTGCCAGTCCGGGAGGGGTCCGGGAGCAGTACTTC. As protein: CSASPGGVREQYF.

The gene calls are TRBV10-3 and TRBJ1-2; 7 bases line up with TRBD1. Germline V gene sequence: CDR1 ENHRY, CDR2 SYGVKD. J was trimmed by 9 bases and V by 6 bases; bases with no gene match: 10. CDR3 length: 13 amino acids. CDR3 residues: CAISAQGLSSYTF. CDR3 in DNA: TGTGCCATCAGCGCACAGGGGCTATCGAGCTACACCTTC.

The J gene is TRBJ2-7, the V gene TRBV6-5, with 11 bases fitting TRBD2. CDR3 size: 15 residues. Germline CDR1 reads MNHEY; CDR2 reads SVGAGI. V lost 4 bases and J lost 5; bases outside the gene matches: 7. The DNA for the CDR3 is TGTGCCAGCAGTTCCCTAGCGGGAGGAGAAAACGAGCAGTACTTC. Amino acid sequence: CASSSLAGGENEQYF.

This clonotype was detected a few times. The chain uses TRBV5-1 and TRBJ2-1; no firm D call. CDR3 length equals 13 residues. Trimming pared 5 bases from V and 5 bases from J, leaving 11 bases between. The germline V gene has CDR1 SGHRS and CDR2 YFSETQ. The CDR3 nucleotides are TGCGCCAGCAGGATAAGTCGCGACAATGAGCAGTTCTTC. It is translated as CASRISRDNEQFF.

V gene TRBV20-1 combines with J gene TRBJ2-3; D may be TRBD1 or TRBD2 (5 bases each). CDR1 and CDR2 (germline): DFQATT, SNEGSKA (reference sequence). The CDR3 contains 14 residues. V shed 6 bases and J shed 0 bases, with 13 bases lying between them. CDR3 sequence reads: CSAPGTPSTDTQYF. DNA of the CDR3: TGCAGTGCGCCCGGGACGCCTAGCACAGATACGCAGTATTTT.

The chain carries TRBV14 and TRBJ2-7, with D uncertain. Germline V lookup: CDR1 SGHDN, CDR2 FVKESK. V was cut by 1 base and J by 7 bases, with 8 bases left in between. The CDR3 runs 12 residues. For the CDR3, the DNA is TGTGCCAGCAGCCAAGCCCCCCGGGAGCAGTACTTC. Its protein product is CASSQAPREQYF.

The V gene is TRBV10-1, the J gene TRBJ2-3; 8 positions agree with TRBD1. V was clipped by 8 bases and J by 4 bases; unmatched bases: 8. This CDR3 has 14 residues. Germline-derived CDR1 and CDR2 are WNHNN and SYGVQD (reference sequence). The CDR3 region is CASGGDRQSDTQYF. The CDR3 nucleotides are TGCGCCAGCGGTGGGGACAGGCAGTCAGATACGCAGTATTTT.

V is TRBV5-6 and J is TRBJ2-7, with no clear D. Germline V gene lookup returns CDR1 SGHDT and CDR2 YYEEEE. The CDR3 runs 12 residues. The V and J ends lost 0 bases and 5 bases respectively, with 6 bases between them. The DNA of the CDR3 is TGTGCCAGCAGCTTGGCCCCCCACGAGCAGTACTTC. This encodes CASSLAPHEQYF. Using reference TRBV5-6 and TRBJ2-7 for the parts outside the CDR3, the full variable domain is DAGVTQSPTHLIKTRGQQVTLRCSPKSGHDTVSWYQQALGQGPQFIFQYYEEEERQRGNFPDRFSGHQFPNYSSELNVNALLLGDSALYLCASSLAPHEQYFGPGTRLTVT.

This chain links TRBV20-1 with TRBJ2-3; 12 nucleotides line up with TRBD2. The CDR3 length is 18 residues. Per germline, CDR1 DFQATT and CDR2 SNEGSKA (reference sequence). V dropped 1 base and J dropped 1; count of bases not matched to a gene: 9. In DNA form, the CDR3 reads TGCAGTGCTAGAGTTACATTACGGACTAGCGGGGGCACAGATACGCAGTATTTT. Translating it yields CSARVTLRTSGGTDTQYF.

The chain joins TRBV5-1 to TRBJ1-2; 7 bases map to TRBD1. Trimming removed 4 bases from V and 6 bases from J; junction bases left unmatched: 9. CDR3 length: 14 residues. Germline loops: CDR1 SGHRS, CDR2 YFSETQ. The CDR3 sequence: CASSADRVGDGYTF. The CDR3 DNA reads as TGCGCCAGCAGCGCCGACAGGGTCGGTGATGGCTACACCTTC. The full variable domain, rest sourced from reference TRBV5-1 and TRBJ1-2, is KAGVTQTPRYLIKTRGQQVTLSCSPISGHRSVSWYQQTPGQGLQFLFEYFSETQRNKGNFPGRFSGRQFSNSRSEMNVSTLELGDSALYLCASSADRVGDGYTFGSGTRLTVV.

This clonotype was recorded a few times. The genes are TRBV12-3 or TRBV12-4 and TRBJ2-3; 7 bases fit TRBD1. J lost 1 base, V lost 6 bases, and 10 bases had no gene match. The CDR3 contains 16 residues. The CDR3 region has the DNA TGTGCCAGCAGACAACAGGGGATGCTGGGCACAGATACGCAGTATTTT. This codes for CASRQQGMLGTDTQYF.

This clonotype was found a few times. V and J are TRBV21-1 and TRBJ2-3; the table's D call, TRBD1, has no DNA check behind it. TRBV21-1 is marked as a pseudogene. CDR3 size: 17 residues. CDR3 bases: TGTGCCAGCAGCAAATCCTCGGGCGCGCAAAGCACAGATACGCAGTATTTT. Translated, it gives CASSKSSGAQSTDTQYF.

A few counts support this clonotype. V is TRBV7-9 and J is TRBJ2-3, with TRBD2 identical over 7 bases. There are 16 residues in the CDR3. V lost 1 base, J lost 3 bases, and 7 bases stayed unmatched. Germline V gene lookup returns CDR1 SEHNR and CDR2 FQNEAQ (reference sequence). The CDR3 nucleotides are TGTGCCAGCAGCTTAGGGAGCGGGGCCCAAACAGATACGCAGTATTTT. This codes for CASSLGSGAQTDTQYF.

The genes are TRBV5-1 and TRBJ2-7; D is unresolved. This CDR3 has 15 residues. CDR1 is SGHRS and CDR2 is YFSETQ in the germline V gene. With 0 bases removed from V and 2 bases from J, the gap between germline ends came to 12 bases. DNA for the CDR3: TGCGCCAGCAGCTTGGCCTCCGGAACAACCTACGAGCAGTACTTC. Translation: CASSLASGTTYEQYF. Complete variable domain (other parts from reference TRBV5-1 and TRBJ2-7): KAGVTQTPRYLIKTRGQQVTLSCSPISGHRSVSWYQQTPGQGLQFLFEYFSETQRNKGNFPGRFSGRQFSNSRSEMNVSTLELGDSALYLCASSLASGTTYEQYFGPGTRLTVT.

This clonotype turned up a few times. The chain combines TRBV12-5 with TRBJ1-5, with TRBD1 as a possible D gene (6 bases). V lost 1 base, J lost 9 bases, and 16 bases lay in between. The CDR3 consists of 15 residues. Germline lookup yields CDR1 LGHNT and CDR2 FRNRAP. DNA of the CDR3: TGTGCTAGTGGTTTGGCATCGGGGGGGCAGGGGCCCCAGCATTTT. This codes for CASGLASGGQGPQHF.

In this sample, this clonotype turned up a few times. The V call is TRBV18, the J call TRBJ1-5, with a tentative D call TRBD1 (6 bases). CDR1 and CDR2 from the germline V gene are KGHSH and LQKENI. The CDR3 has 15 amino acids. V was shortened by 0 bases and J by 6 bases, with 12 bases between the two germline ends. The DNA of the CDR3 is TGTGCCAGCTCACCACCGAACCAGGGGACTCAGCCCCAGCATTTT. It yields the protein CASSPPNQGTQPQHF. The whole variable domain, remainder taken from reference TRBV18 and TRBJ1-5, is NAGVMQNPRHLVRRRGQEARLRCSPMKGHSHVYWYRQLPEEGLKFMVYLQKENIIDESGMPKERFSAEFPKEGPSILRIQQVVRGDSAAYFCASSPPNQGTQPQHFGDGTRLSIL.

The rearrangement links TRBV12-3 or TRBV12-4 to TRBJ2-1, with 10 bases aligning to TRBD2. The trim removed 3 bases at V and 4 bases at J, leaving 6 bases unmatched. This CDR3 region has 16 residues. CDR3 DNA sequence: TGTGCCAGCAGTTTTAGTGGACTAGCGGAGTACAATGAGCAGTTCTTC. Translating gives CASSFSGLAEYNEQFF.

This clonotype was detected only a few times. The CDR3 coding sequence is TGCGCCAGCAGCCCCGGACTAGCGGGAGGGGAGACCCAGTACTTC. Translated, it gives CASSPGLAGGETQYF. The chain links TRBV5-1 to TRBJ2-5, with 15 bases identical to TRBD2. Germline CDR1 and CDR2: SGHRS and YFSETQ. The CDR3 consists of 15 residues. The V gene end was trimmed by 4 bases and the J gene end by 5 bases; junction bases not matched to a gene: 3.

This sequence joins TRBV2 and TRBJ2-1; TRBD1 aligns across 7 bases. Germline CDR1 is SNHLY and CDR2 is FYNNEI. The CDR3 sequence is 14 residues long. V dropped 7 bases and J dropped 0; count of bases not matched to a gene: 3. The CDR3 DNA reads as TGTGCCAGCACCAGGGGGAGCTCCTACAATGAGCAGTTCTTC. This sequence encodes CASTRGSSYNEQFF. The full variable domain, with the rest looked up from reference TRBV2 and TRBJ2-1, is EPEVTQTPSHQVTQMGQEVILRCVPISNHLYFYWYRQILGQKVEFLVSFYNNEISEKSEIFDDQFSVERPDGSNFTLKIRSTKLEDSAMYFCASTRGSSYNEQFFGPGTRLTVL.